This TCR beta chain was found in a study of shared clonotypes between healthy human individuals. Whole-study context: Every donor yielded three CD4 naive, three CD4 memory, two CD8 naive and one CD8 memory plate. Study outcomes and limitations: In this cohort, only blood was sampled, and tissue repertoires likely differ.

On this clone: Its antigen is currently unknown.

Produced via immunoSEQ multiplex PCR; TCRdb's table is partial and in-frame only. This table holds about 980,000 clones, about three quarters found once. The receptor's source is a man younger than 35 in good health. The source material was memory CD4+ T cells sorted from blood. Subset: CD45RA-negative fraction.

CDR3 DNA sequence: TGCGCCAGCAGTGATAATTCACCCCTCCACTTT. Translated, it gives CASSDNSPLHF. The chain uses TRBV5-1 and TRBJ1-6, with D hard to call. The CDR3 runs 11 residues. Trimming took off 5 bases at V and 5 bases at J, with 2 bases between the two ends. Germline-derived CDR1 and CDR2 are SGHRS and YFSETQ. Filled out from reference TRBV5-1 and TRBJ1-6, the complete variable domain reads KAGVTQTPRYLIKTRGQQVTLSCSPISGHRSVSWYQQTPGQGLQFLFEYFSETQRNKGNFPGRFSGRQFSNSRSEMNVSTLELGDSALYLCASSDNSPLHFGNGTRLTVT.